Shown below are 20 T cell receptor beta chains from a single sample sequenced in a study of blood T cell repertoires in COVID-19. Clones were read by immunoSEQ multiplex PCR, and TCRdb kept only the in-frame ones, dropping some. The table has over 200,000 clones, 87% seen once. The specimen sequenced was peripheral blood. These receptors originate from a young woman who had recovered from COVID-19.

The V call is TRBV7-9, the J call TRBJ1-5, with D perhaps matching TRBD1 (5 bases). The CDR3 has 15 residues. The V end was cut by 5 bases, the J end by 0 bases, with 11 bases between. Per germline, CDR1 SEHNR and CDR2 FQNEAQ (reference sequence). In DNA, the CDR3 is TGTGCCAGCAGCGCGGGACCGTATAGCAATCAGCCCCAGCATTTT. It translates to CASSAGPYSNQPQHF.

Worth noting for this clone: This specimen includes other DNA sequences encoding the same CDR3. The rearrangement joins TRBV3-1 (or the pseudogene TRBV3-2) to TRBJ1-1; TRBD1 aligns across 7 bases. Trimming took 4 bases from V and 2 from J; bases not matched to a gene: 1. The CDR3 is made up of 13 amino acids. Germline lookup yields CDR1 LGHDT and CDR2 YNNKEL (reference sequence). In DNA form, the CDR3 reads TGTGCCAGCAGCCGACAGGGAAACACTGAAGCTTTCTTT. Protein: CASSRQGNTEAFF.

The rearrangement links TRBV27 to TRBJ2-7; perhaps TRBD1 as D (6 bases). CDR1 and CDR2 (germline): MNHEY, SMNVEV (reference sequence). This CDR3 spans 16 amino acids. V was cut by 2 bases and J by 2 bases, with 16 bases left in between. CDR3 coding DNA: TGTGCCAGCAGTTTACGGGGTACAGGGTCCCCCTACGAGCAGTACTTC. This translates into CASSLRGTGSPYEQYF.

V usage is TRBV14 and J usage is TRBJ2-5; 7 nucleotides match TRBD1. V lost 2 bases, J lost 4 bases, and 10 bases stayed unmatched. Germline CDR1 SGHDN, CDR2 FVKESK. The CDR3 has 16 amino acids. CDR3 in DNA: TGTGCCAGCAGCCAACGGGAAGGGGGCTTTATAGAGACCCAGTACTTC. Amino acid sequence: CASSQREGGFIETQYF.

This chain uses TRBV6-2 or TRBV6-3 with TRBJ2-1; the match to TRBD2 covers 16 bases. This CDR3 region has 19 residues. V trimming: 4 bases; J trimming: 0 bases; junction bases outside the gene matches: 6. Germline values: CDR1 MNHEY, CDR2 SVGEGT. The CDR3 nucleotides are TGTGCCAGCAGTTCGGGACTAGCGGGAGGGGGCGGCTCCTACAATGAGCAGTTCTTC. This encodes CASSSGLAGGGGSYNEQFF.

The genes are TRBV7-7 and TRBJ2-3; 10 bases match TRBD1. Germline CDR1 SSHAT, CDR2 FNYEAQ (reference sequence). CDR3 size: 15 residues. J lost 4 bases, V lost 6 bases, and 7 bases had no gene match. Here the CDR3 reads CASSTGQGRADTQYF. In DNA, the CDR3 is TGTGCCAGCAGTACGGGACAGGGGAGGGCAGATACGCAGTATTTT.

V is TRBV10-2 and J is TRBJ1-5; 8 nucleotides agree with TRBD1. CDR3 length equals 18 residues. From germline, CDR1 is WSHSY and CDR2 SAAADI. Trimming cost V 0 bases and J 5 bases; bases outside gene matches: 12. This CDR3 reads CASSESRTGRRGDQPQHF. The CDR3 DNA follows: TGCGCCAGCAGTGAGTCGCGGACAGGGCGACGAGGGGATCAGCCCCAGCATTTT.

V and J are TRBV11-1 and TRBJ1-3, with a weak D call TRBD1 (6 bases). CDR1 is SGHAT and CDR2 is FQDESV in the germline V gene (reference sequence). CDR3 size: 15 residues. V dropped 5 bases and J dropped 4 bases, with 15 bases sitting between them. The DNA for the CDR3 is TGTGCCAGCAGCAATACCGGGACATTGGGAAACACCATATATTTT. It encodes CASSNTGTLGNTIYF.

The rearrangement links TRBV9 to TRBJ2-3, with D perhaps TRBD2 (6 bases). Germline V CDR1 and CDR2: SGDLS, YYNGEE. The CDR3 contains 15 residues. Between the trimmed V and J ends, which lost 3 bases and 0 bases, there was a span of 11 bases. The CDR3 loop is CASSGGSGSTDTQYF. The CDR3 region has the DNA TGTGCCAGCAGCGGAGGGAGCGGGAGCACAGATACGCAGTATTTT.

CDR3: CATKGLAAPYEQYF. In DNA form, the CDR3 reads TGTGCCACCAAGGGACTAGCGGCCCCCTACGAGCAGTACTTC. The chain couples TRBV19 to TRBJ2-7; 11 bases agree with TRBD2. With 10 bases clipped from V and 2 bases from J, the junction kept 7 bases outside the gene matches. CDR1 is LNHDA, CDR2 SQIVND, per germline (reference sequence). The CDR3 runs 14 residues. The whole variable domain, remainder taken from reference TRBV19 and TRBJ2-7, is DGGITQSPKYLFRKEGQNVTLSCEQNLNHDAMYWYRQDPGQGLRLIYYSQIVNDFQKGDIAEGYSVSREKKESFPLTVTSAQKNPTAFYLCATKGLAAPYEQYFGPGTRLTVT.

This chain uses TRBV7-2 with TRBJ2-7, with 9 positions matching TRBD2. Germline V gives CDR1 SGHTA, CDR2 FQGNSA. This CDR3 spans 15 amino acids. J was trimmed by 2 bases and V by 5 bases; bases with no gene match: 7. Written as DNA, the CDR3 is TGTGCCAGCAGCATAGGTAGCGGGAGTCCCTACGAGCAGTACTTC. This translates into CASSIGSGSPYEQYF. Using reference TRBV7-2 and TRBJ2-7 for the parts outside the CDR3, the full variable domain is GAGVSQSPSNKVTEKGKDVELRCDPISGHTALYWYRQSLGQGLEFLIYFQGNSAPDKSGLPSDRFSAERTGGSVSTLTIQRTQQEDSAVYLCASSIGSGSPYEQYFGPGTRLTVT.

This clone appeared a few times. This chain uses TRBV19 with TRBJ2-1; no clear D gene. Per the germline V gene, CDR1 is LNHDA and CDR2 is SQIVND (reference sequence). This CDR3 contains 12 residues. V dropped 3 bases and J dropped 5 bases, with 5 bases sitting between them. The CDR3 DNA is TGTGCCAGTAGTATCAGGCACAATGAGCAGTTCTTC. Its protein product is CASSIRHNEQFF.

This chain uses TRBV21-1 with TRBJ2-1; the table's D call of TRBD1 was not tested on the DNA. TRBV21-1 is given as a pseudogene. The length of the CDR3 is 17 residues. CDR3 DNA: TGTGCCAGCAGCAAAGCGCAGGGGACAGGGGCTTCCAATGAGCAGTTCTTC. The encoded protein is CASSKAQGTGASNEQFF.

The CDR3 loop is CASSQEQGNTEAFF. CDR3 DNA: TGCGCCAGCAGCCAAGAACAGGGGAACACTGAAGCTTTCTTT. The chain carries TRBV4-1 and TRBJ1-1; weak D call: TRBD1 (6 bases). This CDR3 has 14 residues. Germline lookup yields CDR1 MGHRA and CDR2 YSYEKL. V shed 0 bases and J shed 1 base, with 6 bases lying between them.

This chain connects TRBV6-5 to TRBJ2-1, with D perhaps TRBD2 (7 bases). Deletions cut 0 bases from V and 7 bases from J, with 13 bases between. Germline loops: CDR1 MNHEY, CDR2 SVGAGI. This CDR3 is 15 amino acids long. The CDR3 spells CASSYSGGGGNEQFF. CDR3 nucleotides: TGTGCCAGCAGTTACTCAGGAGGGGGAGGGAATGAGCAGTTCTTC.

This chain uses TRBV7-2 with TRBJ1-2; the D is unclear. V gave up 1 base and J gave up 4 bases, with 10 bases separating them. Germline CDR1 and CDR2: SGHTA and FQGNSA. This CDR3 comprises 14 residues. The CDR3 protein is CASSLDVVLYGYTF. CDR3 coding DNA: TGTGCCAGCAGCTTAGATGTCGTCCTCTATGGCTACACCTTC.

Here the CDR3 DNA reads TGTGCCAGCAGCCTAAAGACTAGCGGGAGTGTTGCAGATACGCAGTATTTT. This encodes CASSLKTSGSVADTQYF. The rearrangement links TRBV3-1 (or the pseudogene TRBV3-2) to TRBJ2-3, with 12 bases aligning to TRBD2. Trimming removed 4 bases from V and 4 bases from J; junction bases left unmatched: 9. Germline CDR1 LGHDT, CDR2 YNNKEL (reference sequence). This CDR3 has 17 residues.

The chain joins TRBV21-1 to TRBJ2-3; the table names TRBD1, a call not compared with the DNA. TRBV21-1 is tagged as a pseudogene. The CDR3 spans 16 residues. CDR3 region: CASSKEGRGSTDTQYF. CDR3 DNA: TGTGCCAGCAGCAAAGAGGGTAGGGGGAGCACAGATACGCAGTATTTT.

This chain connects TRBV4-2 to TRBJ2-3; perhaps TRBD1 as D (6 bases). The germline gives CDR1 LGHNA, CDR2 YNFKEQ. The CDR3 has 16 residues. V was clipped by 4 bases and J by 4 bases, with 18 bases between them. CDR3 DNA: TGTGCCAGCAGCCCCAGGGAGATCAGGGGCCCAGATACGCAGTATTTT. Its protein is CASSPREIRGPDTQYF.

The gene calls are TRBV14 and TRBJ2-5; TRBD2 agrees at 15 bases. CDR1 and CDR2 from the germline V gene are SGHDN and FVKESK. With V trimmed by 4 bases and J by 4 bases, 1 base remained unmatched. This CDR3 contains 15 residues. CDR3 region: CASSRGLAGGETQYF. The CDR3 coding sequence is TGTGCCAGCAGCCGGGGACTAGCGGGAGGAGAGACCCAGTACTTC.